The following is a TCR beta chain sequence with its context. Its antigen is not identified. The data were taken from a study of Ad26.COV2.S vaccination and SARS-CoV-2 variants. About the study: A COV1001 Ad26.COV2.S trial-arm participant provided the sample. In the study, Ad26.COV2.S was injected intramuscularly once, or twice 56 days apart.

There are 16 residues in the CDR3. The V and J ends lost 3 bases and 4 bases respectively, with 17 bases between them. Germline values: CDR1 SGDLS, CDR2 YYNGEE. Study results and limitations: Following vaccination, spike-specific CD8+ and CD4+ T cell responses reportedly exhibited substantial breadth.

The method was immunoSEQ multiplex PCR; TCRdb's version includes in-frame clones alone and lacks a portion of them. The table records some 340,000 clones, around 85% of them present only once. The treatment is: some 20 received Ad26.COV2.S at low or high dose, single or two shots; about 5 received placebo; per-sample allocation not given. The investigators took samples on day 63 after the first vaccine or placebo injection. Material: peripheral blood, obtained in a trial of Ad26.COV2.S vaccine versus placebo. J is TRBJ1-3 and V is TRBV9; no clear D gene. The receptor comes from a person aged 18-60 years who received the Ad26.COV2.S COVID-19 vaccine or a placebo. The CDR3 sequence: CASSAPARPTGNTIYF. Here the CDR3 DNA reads TGTGCCAGCAGCGCCCCAGCACGTCCGACGGGAAACACCATATATTTT.